The rows below give T cell receptor beta chains drawn from one sample of a study of T cells in Graves' hyperthyroidism and ophthalmopathy. TCRdb ran MiXCR on the multiplex PCR reads and lists one entry per CDR3 protein. The data hold about 680,000 distinct CDR3 sequences, with over 35% observed a single time. The specimen was blood. Receptors originate from a woman aged 40 to 50 with Graves' hyperthyroidism. Each CDR3 is given with its conserved first and last residue. D genes are given only for firm matches. A row's size may be missing; if present it is once, few, many or a size class.

V gene: TRBV29-1
clone size: NA
D gene: NA
J gene: TRBJ1-2
CDR3 protein: CSIGGTYGYTF
CDR3 DNA: TGCAGCATAGGGGGAACCTATGGCTACACCTTC

V gene: TRBV7-6
clone size: NA
D gene: NA
J gene: TRBJ1-3
CDR3 protein: CASSSNPGLTGNTIYF
CDR3 DNA: TGTGCCAGCAGCTCAAACCCAGGCCTAACTGGAAACACCATATATTTT

V gene: TRBV5-5
clone size: NA
D gene: NA
J gene: TRBJ1-4
CDR3 protein: CASSRVQTPNEKLFF
CDR3 DNA: TGTGCCAGCAGCAGGGTCCAGACCCCTAATGAAAAACTGTTTTTT

V gene: TRBV7-6
clone size: many
D gene: TRBD1
J gene: TRBJ1-2
CDR3 protein: CASSSRGPYGYTF
CDR3 DNA: TGTGCCAGCAGCTCCAGGGGGCCGTATGGCTACACCTTC

V gene: TRBV6-6
clone size: few
D gene: TRBD1
J gene: TRBJ1-1
CDR3 protein: CASSRIVGQGGDEAFF
CDR3 DNA: TGTGCCAGCAGCCGAATTGTGGGACAGGGAGGAGATGAAGCTTTCTTT

V gene: TRBV15
clone size: many
D gene: TRBD2
J gene: TRBJ2-6
CDR3 protein: CATSRGLAGGPPGANVLTF
CDR3 DNA: TGTGCCACCAGCAGAGGACTAGCGGGAGGGCCCCCTGGGGCCAACGTCCTGACTTTC

V gene: TRBV24-1
clone size: many
D gene: NA
J gene: TRBJ1-3
CDR3 protein: CATSAGRGSGNTIYF
CDR3 DNA: TGTGCCACCAGCGCTGGACGGGGCTCTGGAAACACCATATATTTT

V gene: TRBV10-1
clone size: many
D gene: TRBD1
J gene: TRBJ2-7
CDR3 protein: CASSELKGQPVYEQYF
CDR3 DNA: TGCGCCAGCAGTGAACTAAAGGGACAGCCTGTCTACGAGCAGTACTTC

V gene: TRBV29-1
clone size: NA
D gene: NA
J gene: TRBJ2-5
CDR3 protein: CSLDETQYF
CDR3 DNA: TGCAGCTTAGATGAGACCCAGTACTTC

V gene: TRBV5-1
clone size: NA
D gene: NA
J gene: TRBJ1-1
CDR3 protein: CASSLNRSTEAFF
CDR3 DNA: TGTGCCAGCAGCTTAAACCGGAGCACTGAAGCTTTCTTT

V gene: TRBV6-2/TRBV6-3
clone size: NA
D gene: NA
J gene: TRBJ1-2
CDR3 protein: CASSYHRQNYGYTF
CDR3 DNA: TGTGCCAGCAGTTACCACCGACAGAACTATGGCTACACCTTC

V gene: TRBV5-1
clone size: NA
D gene: NA
J gene: TRBJ1-1
CDR3 protein: CASSPLRVGNTEAFF
CDR3 DNA: TGCGCCAGCAGCCCCCTCAGGGTCGGGAACACTGAAGCTTTCTTT

V gene: TRBV19
clone size: many
D gene: NA
J gene: TRBJ1-1
CDR3 protein: CASSDSGGTEAFF
CDR3 DNA: TGTGCCAGTAGTGACAGCGGGGGGACTGAAGCTTTCTTT

V gene: TRBV3-2
clone size: few
D gene: NA
J gene: TRBJ2-7
CDR3 protein: CASSQGRQGYEQYF
CDR3 DNA: TGTGCCAGCAGCCAAGGTAGACAGGGGTACGAGCAGTACTTC

V gene: TRBV6-6
clone size: NA
D gene: TRBD2
J gene: TRBJ2-5
CDR3 protein: CASSERKGVAGEGETQYF
CDR3 DNA: TGTGCCAGCAGTGAACGAAAGGGAGTAGCGGGGGAGGGAGAGACCCAGTACTTC

V gene: TRBV4-3
clone size: NA
D gene: NA
J gene: TRBJ1-3
CDR3 protein: CASSLDRDPGNTIYF
CDR3 DNA: TGCGCCAGCAGCCTTGACAGAGACCCTGGAAACACCATATATTTT

V gene: TRBV14
clone size: NA
D gene: TRBD2
J gene: TRBJ2-1
CDR3 protein: CASSQDRSGGNEQFF
CDR3 DNA: TGTGCCAGCAGCCAAGACAGAAGCGGGGGCAATGAGCAGTTCTTC

V gene: TRBV2
clone size: NA
D gene: TRBD1
J gene: TRBJ2-2
CDR3 protein: CASSLGDRVSGELFF
CDR3 DNA: TGTGCCAGCAGCCTAGGTGACAGGGTTAGCGGGGAGCTGTTTTTT

V gene: TRBV7-2
clone size: few
D gene: TRBD1
J gene: TRBJ1-1
CDR3 protein: CASSLVTGQGAFLAEAFF
CDR3 DNA: TGTGCCAGCAGCTTAGTTACAGGACAGGGGGCTTTTTTGGCTGAAGCTTTCTTT

V gene: TRBV7-2
clone size: few
D gene: NA
J gene: TRBJ2-2
CDR3 protein: CASTLRTARDTGELFF
CDR3 DNA: TGTGCCAGCACCCTTAGGACGGCGAGGGACACCGGGGAGCTGTTTTTT

V gene: TRBV7-6
clone size: NA
D gene: NA
J gene: TRBJ2-3
CDR3 protein: CASSLFSVPLFSDTQYF
CDR3 DNA: TGTGCCAGCAGCTTATTTTCCGTTCCTTTGTTCTCGGATACGCAGTATTTT

V gene: TRBV10-3
clone size: NA
D gene: NA
J gene: TRBJ1-2
CDR3 protein: CAILGAAGAWHYGYTF
CDR3 DNA: TGTGCCATCCTGGGCGCCGCTGGGGCTTGGCACTATGGCTACACCTTC

V gene: TRBV5-1
clone size: NA
D gene: TRBD1
J gene: TRBJ2-7
CDR3 protein: CASKSGTGGSNYEQYF
CDR3 DNA: TGCGCCAGTAAATCCGGGACAGGGGGTTCCAACTACGAGCAGTACTTC

V gene: TRBV14
clone size: NA
D gene: NA
J gene: TRBJ2-7
CDR3 protein: CASSLRDSGPYEQYF
CDR3 DNA: TGTGCCAGCAGCCTCAGGGACTCGGGCCCCTACGAGCAGTACTTC

V gene: TRBV20-1
clone size: many
D gene: TRBD2
J gene: TRBJ2-5
CDR3 protein: CSASGRERETQYF
CDR3 DNA: TGCAGTGCTAGCGGGAGGGAGCGGGAGACCCAGTACTTC

V gene: TRBV5-1
clone size: NA
D gene: NA
J gene: TRBJ1-4
CDR3 protein: CASRKGATNEKLFF
CDR3 DNA: TGCGCCAGCCGGAAAGGGGCCACTAATGAAAAACTGTTTTTT

V gene: TRBV25-1
clone size: NA
D gene: NA
J gene: TRBJ2-7
CDR3 protein: CASSEGTRATSPYEQYF
CDR3 DNA: TGTGCCAGCAGTGAAGGAACCCGGGCGACCAGCCCCTACGAGCAGTACTTC

V gene: TRBV7-2
clone size: once
D gene: NA
J gene: TRBJ2-1
CDR3 protein: CASSLPYRTNEQFF
CDR3 DNA: TGTGCCAGCAGCTTACCATACAGGACAAATGAGCAGTTCTTC

V gene: TRBV5-8
clone size: many
D gene: NA
J gene: TRBJ1-2
CDR3 protein: CASSIRTANYGYTF
CDR3 DNA: TGTGCCAGCAGCATCCGGACTGCCAACTATGGCTACACCTTC

V gene: TRBV7-2
clone size: NA
D gene: NA
J gene: TRBJ2-7
CDR3 protein: CARSDGPSYAQYF
CDR3 DNA: TGTGCCAGGTCGGACGGACCTTCCTACGCGCAGTACTTC

V gene: TRBV6-1
clone size: many
D gene: TRBD1
J gene: TRBJ1-3
CDR3 protein: CASSRGQGSGNTIYF
CDR3 DNA: TGTGCCAGCAGTCGGGGACAGGGATCAGGAAACACCATATATTTT

V gene: TRBV6-2/TRBV6-3
clone size: few
D gene: NA
J gene: TRBJ1-6
CDR3 protein: CATVKESYSPLHF
CDR3 DNA: TGTGCCACCGTGAAGGAGAGTTATTCACCCCTCCACTTT

V gene: TRBV2
clone size: many
D gene: NA
J gene: TRBJ1-5
CDR3 protein: CASRRTIEPQHF
CDR3 DNA: TGTGCCAGCAGACGGACGATCGAGCCCCAGCATTTT

V gene: TRBV19
clone size: NA
D gene: NA
J gene: TRBJ1-2
CDR3 protein: CASSISFVGRGNYGYTF
CDR3 DNA: TGTGCCAGTAGTATCAGTTTCGTGGGGCGCGGGAACTATGGCTACACCTTC

V gene: TRBV6-5
clone size: few
D gene: TRBD1
J gene: TRBJ1-6
CDR3 protein: CASSYGTGSSPLHF
CDR3 DNA: TGTGCCAGCAGTTACGGGACAGGGTCTTCACCCCTCCACTTT

V gene: TRBV7-9
clone size: many
D gene: NA
J gene: TRBJ2-7
CDR3 protein: CASSRLADSTYEQYF
CDR3 DNA: TGTGCCAGCAGCCGCCTGGCAGACAGCACCTACGAGCAGTACTTC

V gene: TRBV7-3
clone size: few
D gene: NA
J gene: TRBJ1-1
CDR3 protein: CASSPQEGEGTEAFF
CDR3 DNA: TGTGCCAGCTCTCCACAGGAGGGGGAAGGCACTGAAGCTTTCTTT

V gene: TRBV11-3
clone size: few
D gene: NA
J gene: TRBJ1-2
CDR3 protein: CASSFSFGGYTF
CDR3 DNA: TGTGCCAGCAGCTTTTCTTTTGGCGGCTACACCTTC

V gene: TRBV12-3/TRBV12-4
clone size: many
D gene: TRBD1
J gene: TRBJ2-5
CDR3 protein: CASSPRTGPTETQYF
CDR3 DNA: TGTGCCAGCAGTCCCCGGACAGGGCCCACAGAGACCCAGTACTTC

V gene: TRBV25-1
clone size: NA
D gene: NA
J gene: TRBJ1-1
CDR3 protein: CASSTPEVIGDTEAFF
CDR3 DNA: TGTGCCAGCAGTACCCCTGAGGTAATAGGGGACACTGAAGCTTTCTTT

V gene: TRBV10-3
clone size: many
D gene: NA
J gene: TRBJ2-6
CDR3 protein: CAWGADSSGANVLTF
CDR3 DNA: TGTGCCTGGGGCGCGGACAGCTCTGGGGCCAACGTCCTGACTTTC

V gene: TRBV4-1
clone size: few
D gene: NA
J gene: TRBJ1-5
CDR3 protein: CASSQGGLGQPQHF
CDR3 DNA: TGCGCCAGCAGCCAAGGGGGACTCGGTCAGCCCCAGCATTTT

V gene: TRBV6-2/TRBV6-3
clone size: NA
D gene: TRBD1
J gene: TRBJ1-1
CDR3 protein: CASSRPVTGGTEAFF
CDR3 DNA: TGTGCCAGCAGTCGCCCCGTCACAGGGGGGACTGAAGCTTTCTTT

V gene: TRBV5-1
clone size: few
D gene: NA
J gene: TRBJ1-5
CDR3 protein: CASSLEVGEGKVRQPQHF
CDR3 DNA: TGCGCCAGCAGCTTGGAGGTGGGGGAGGGGAAGGTACGGCAGCCCCAGCATTTT

V gene: TRBV10-3
clone size: many
D gene: NA
J gene: TRBJ1-2
CDR3 protein: CAISESRPSANYGYTF
CDR3 DNA: TGTGCCATCAGTGAGTCGCGGCCGTCAGCTAACTATGGCTACACCTTC

V gene: TRBV13
clone size: NA
D gene: NA
J gene: TRBJ2-2
CDR3 protein: CASSLVRDGNTGELFF
CDR3 DNA: TGTGCCAGCAGCTTAGTGAGGGATGGAAACACCGGGGAGCTGTTTTTT

V gene: TRBV5-4
clone size: few
D gene: NA
J gene: TRBJ1-1
CDR3 protein: CASSNGGPGGEAFF
CDR3 DNA: TGTGCCAGCAGTAACGGGGGGCCAGGCGGGGAAGCTTTCTTT

V gene: TRBV7-2
clone size: few
D gene: NA
J gene: TRBJ1-2
CDR3 protein: CASSQAIKTGYTF
CDR3 DNA: TGTGCCAGCAGCCAAGCGATAAAGACGGGCTACACCTTC

V gene: TRBV10-2
clone size: NA
D gene: TRBD1
J gene: TRBJ2-7
CDR3 protein: CASLTGELGEQYF
CDR3 DNA: TGCGCCAGCTTGACAGGGGAATTGGGCGAGCAGTACTTC

V gene: TRBV6-6
clone size: NA
D gene: TRBD1
J gene: TRBJ1-1
CDR3 protein: CASSSQGPEAFF
CDR3 DNA: TGTGCCAGCAGTTCACAGGGGCCGGAAGCTTTCTTT

V gene: TRBV20-1
clone size: many
D gene: TRBD1
J gene: TRBJ1-2
CDR3 protein: CSAPAQGSDYGYTF
CDR3 DNA: TGCAGTGCTCCTGCACAGGGGTCCGACTATGGCTACACCTTC

V gene: TRBV12-3/TRBV12-4
clone size: NA
D gene: TRBD1
J gene: TRBJ1-4
CDR3 protein: CASRRTGGEKLFF
CDR3 DNA: TGTGCCAGCAGGAGGACAGGGGGTGAAAAACTGTTTTTT

V gene: TRBV5-6
clone size: once
D gene: NA
J gene: TRBJ2-7
CDR3 protein: CASSLGQFQTYEQYF
CDR3 DNA: TGTGCCAGCAGCTTGGGCCAGTTCCAAACCTACGAGCAGTACTTC

V gene: TRBV4-3
clone size: few
D gene: TRBD1
J gene: TRBJ1-2
CDR3 protein: CASSQAPDRINYGYTF
CDR3 DNA: TGCGCCAGCAGCCAAGCACCGGACAGGATTAACTATGGCTACACCTTC

V gene: TRBV7-2
clone size: many
D gene: NA
J gene: TRBJ1-1
CDR3 protein: CASYNPPPMNTEAFF
CDR3 DNA: TGTGCCAGCTATAACCCCCCGCCCATGAACACTGAAGCTTTCTTT

V gene: TRBV7-9
clone size: many
D gene: NA
J gene: TRBJ1-6
CDR3 protein: CASSLTGSPLHF
CDR3 DNA: TGTGCCAGCAGCCTTACGGGTTCACCCCTCCACTTT

V gene: TRBV2
clone size: few
D gene: NA
J gene: TRBJ2-2
CDR3 protein: CASKRWDTGELFF
CDR3 DNA: TGTGCCAGCAAGAGATGGGACACCGGGGAGCTGTTTTTT

V gene: TRBV6-5
clone size: NA
D gene: TRBD1
J gene: TRBJ2-7
CDR3 protein: CASRTEGQGVGEQYF
CDR3 DNA: TGTGCCAGCAGGACCGAGGGACAGGGAGTCGGGGAGCAGTACTTC

V gene: TRBV9
clone size: NA
D gene: TRBD1
J gene: TRBJ1-6
CDR3 protein: CASSLTGLRNSPLHF
CDR3 DNA: TGTGCCAGCAGTTTGACAGGGCTCCGAAATTCACCCCTCCACTTT